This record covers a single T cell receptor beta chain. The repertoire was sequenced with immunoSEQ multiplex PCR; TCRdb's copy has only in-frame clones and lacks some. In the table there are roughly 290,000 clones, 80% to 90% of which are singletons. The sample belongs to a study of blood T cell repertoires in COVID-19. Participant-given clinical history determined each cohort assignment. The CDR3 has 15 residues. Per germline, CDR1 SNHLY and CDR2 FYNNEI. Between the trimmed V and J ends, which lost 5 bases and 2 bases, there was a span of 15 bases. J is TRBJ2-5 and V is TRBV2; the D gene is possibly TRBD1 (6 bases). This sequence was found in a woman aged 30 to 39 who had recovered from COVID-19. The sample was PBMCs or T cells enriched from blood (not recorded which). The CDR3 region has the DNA TGTGCCAGCAGTATTTTAAGACAGGCGCAAGAGACCCAGTACTTC. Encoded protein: CASSILRQAQETQYF.